Following are 10 T cell receptor beta chains from one sample sequenced in a study of shared clonotypes between healthy human individuals. Sequenced by immunoSEQ multiplex PCR; TCRdb stores in-frame clones only, minus some. The table shows a few million clones, with roughly 93% occurring only once. Sequences were obtained from naive CD4+ T cells from PBMCs. Stated subset: CD45RA+ positively selected. The receptors were sampled from a man aged 18 to 30 in good health. Some clones in this sample may be carry-over from other donors' samples.

The chain combines TRBV7-8 with TRBJ1-5, with 10 bases identical to TRBD1. CDR1 is SGHVS, CDR2 FQNEAQ, per germline. The CDR3 extends over 19 amino acids. Trimming cost V 1 base and J 2 bases; bases outside gene matches: 11. CDR3: CASSLGDPRQGARNQPQHF. CDR3 in DNA: TGTGCCAGCAGCTTAGGGGACCCTCGACAGGGGGCGCGCAATCAGCCCCAGCATTTT.

The rearrangement uses TRBV7-9 and TRBJ2-3; 10 nucleotides match TRBD2. The germline CDR1 and CDR2 sequences are SEHNR and FQNEAQ (reference sequence). V was clipped by 11 bases and J by 0 bases; unmatched bases: 2. The CDR3 has 13 amino acids. In nucleotides, the CDR3 is TGTGCCGGGGGACTAGCGAGCACAGATACGCAGTATTTT. Translation gives CAGGLASTDTQYF.

The rearrangement joins TRBV11-2 to TRBJ1-4; possibly TRBD1 for D (5 bases). CDR3 length: 15 amino acids. V lost 3 bases to trimming and J lost 8 bases, with 16 bases between them. CDR1 and CDR2 from the germline V gene are SGHAT and FQNNGV. Here the CDR3 reads CASSLGTQTWEKLFF. The CDR3 DNA is TGTGCCAGCAGCTTGGGGACTCAGACGTGGGAAAAACTGTTTTTT.

The chain employs TRBV7-9 and TRBJ2-7; D not certain. The CDR3 is 14 amino acids. Germline values: CDR1 SEHNR, CDR2 FQNEAQ (reference sequence). V gave up 5 bases and J gave up 0 bases, with 11 bases separating them. CDR3 protein: CASSRMLDSYEQYF. The CDR3, as DNA: TGTGCCAGCAGCCGGATGTTAGACTCCTACGAGCAGTACTTC.

The count of this clone is one. V and J are TRBV6-5 and TRBJ1-1, with 7 positions matching TRBD1. Germline V CDR1 and CDR2: MNHEY, SVGAGI. The CDR3 is 14 amino acids. The junction had 4 bases not matched to a gene; V was cut back by 6 bases and J by 0 bases. The CDR3: CASSTGTVNTEAFF. CDR3 bases: TGTGCCAGCAGCACCGGGACAGTGAACACTGAAGCTTTCTTT.

The V call is TRBV27, the J call TRBJ2-3; 10 bases are a match to TRBD2. CDR3 length equals 23 residues. V dropped 4 bases and J dropped 1; count of bases not matched to a gene: 26. Germline lookup yields CDR1 MNHEY and CDR2 SMNVEV (reference sequence). CDR3 DNA sequence: TGTGCCAGCAGTTACCCGGGAATCGAGCGGGAGGGCATGCGCGTTTCGGGCACAGATACGCAGTATTTT. This codes for CASSYPGIEREGMRVSGTDTQYF.

The chain employs TRBV7-9 and TRBJ2-3; TRBD1 might be the D (5 bases). This CDR3 contains 15 residues. CDR1 is SEHNR, CDR2 FQNEAQ, per germline (reference sequence). Trimming left V 2 bases short and J 6 bases short, with 15 bases between. This chain's CDR3 is CASSLSSQGADTQYF. DNA for the CDR3: TGTGCCAGCAGCTTATCTAGTCAAGGGGCCGATACGCAGTATTTT.

The chain has TRBV19 and TRBJ2-6; 8 nucleotides agree with TRBD1. The CDR3 consists of 17 residues. Germline lookup yields CDR1 LNHDA and CDR2 SQIVND (reference sequence). J gave up 0 bases and V 10 bases, and 11 bases lay outside the gene matches. CDR3 sequence (DNA): TGTGCCACCCTCCCCAGGGGGCGATCCTCTGGGGCCAACGTCCTGACTTTC. Residues: CATLPRGRSSGANVLTF. Full variable domain (outside the CDR3, taken from reference TRBV19 and TRBJ2-6): DGGITQSPKYLFRKEGQNVTLSCEQNLNHDAMYWYRQDPGQGLRLIYYSQIVNDFQKGDIAEGYSVSREKKESFPLTVTSAQKNPTAFYLCATLPRGRSSGANVLTFGAGSRLTVL.

This sequence joins TRBV5-4 and TRBJ2-3; D gene unclear. Germline assignment: CDR1 SGHNT and CDR2 YYREEE (reference sequence). Trimming left V 0 bases short and J 2 bases short, with 13 bases between. There are 16 residues in the CDR3. The CDR3 DNA reads as TGTGCCAGCAGCTTGGGGGCGGAACTTTCCACAGATACGCAGTATTTT. Translating it yields CASSLGAELSTDTQYF.

This rearrangement joins TRBV5-4 to TRBJ2-2; the match to TRBD2 covers 11 bases. V lost 7 bases to trimming and J lost 4 bases; unmatched junction nucleotides: 6. The V gene's germline CDR1 is SGHNT and CDR2 YYREEE (reference sequence). This CDR3 contains 15 residues. CDR3 bases: TGTGCCAGCTATCCGGGACTAGCGGCCACCGGGGAGCTGTTTTTT. Its protein product is CASYPGLAATGELFF.